This T cell receptor beta chain was recovered during a study of glioma-infiltrating T cells after dendritic cell vaccination. Study-level background: Autologous tumor lysate-pulsed dendritic cell vaccination was given between about 2002 and 2013. Patients received three intradermal dendritic cell vaccine injections at biweekly intervals.

The CDR3 has 14 residues. Trimming left V 2 bases short and J 4 bases short, with 11 bases between. Germline values: CDR1 SGHTA, CDR2 FQGNSA. Amplification used 60 V beta primers and 13 J beta primers. TCRdb keeps only in-frame clones here, not all; method: immunoSEQ multiplex PCR. The sample includes fewer than 85,000 clones, roughly 91% of them seen just once. Time point: after dendritic cell vaccination, including at tumor progression/relapse. Sequencing used blood, obtained after dendritic cell vaccination. This TCR was recovered from a human donor with glioblastoma. This chain connects TRBV7-2 to TRBJ1-1; a possible D gene is TRBD1 (6 bases). CDR3 DNA: TGTGCCAGCAGCTTAATGAAAGGGGGCACTGAAGCTTTCTTT. Amino acid sequence: CASSLMKGGTEAFF.